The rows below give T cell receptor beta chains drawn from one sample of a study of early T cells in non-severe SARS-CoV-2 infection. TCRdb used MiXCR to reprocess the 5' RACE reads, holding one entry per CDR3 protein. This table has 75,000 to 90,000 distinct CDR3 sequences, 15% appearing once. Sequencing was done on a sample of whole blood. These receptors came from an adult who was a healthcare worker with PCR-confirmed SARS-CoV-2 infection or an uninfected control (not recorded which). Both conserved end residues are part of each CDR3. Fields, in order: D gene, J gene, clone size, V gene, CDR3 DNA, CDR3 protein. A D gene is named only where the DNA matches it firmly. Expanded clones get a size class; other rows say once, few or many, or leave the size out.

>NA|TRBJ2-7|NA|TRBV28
TGTGCCAGCAGCCCCGGGGGGCCTACCTACGAGCAGTACTTC
CASSPGGPTYEQYF
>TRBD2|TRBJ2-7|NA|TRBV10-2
TGCGCCAGCAGTAGCGGGAGTCCCTACGAGCAGTACTTC
CASSSGSPYEQYF
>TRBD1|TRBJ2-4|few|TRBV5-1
TGCGCCAGCAGAGAGGGATACAGGGGCCCGGCCAAAAACATTCAGTACTTC
CASREGYRGPAKNIQYF
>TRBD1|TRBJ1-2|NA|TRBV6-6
TGTGCCAGCAGTTACCCGGTACACGGGACAGACTATGGCTACACCTTC
CASSYPVHGTDYGYTF
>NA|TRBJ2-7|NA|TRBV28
TGTGCCAGCATACAGGGACCCTCCTACGAGCAGTACTTC
CASIQGPSYEQYF
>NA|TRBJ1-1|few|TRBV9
TGTGCCAGCAACACAGGGAATGCTGAAGCTTTCTTT
CASNTGNAEAFF
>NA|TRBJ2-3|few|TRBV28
TGTGCCAGCACCCATCGGGCAGATACGCAGTATTTT
CASTHRADTQYF
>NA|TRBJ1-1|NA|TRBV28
TGTGCCAGCAGAGCTCCAGGGGCTTTGAACACTGAAGCTTTCTTT
CASRAPGALNTEAFF
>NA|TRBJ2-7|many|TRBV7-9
TGTGCCAGCAGCTTAGGGGGTTTCTACGAGCAGTACTTC
CASSLGGFYEQYF
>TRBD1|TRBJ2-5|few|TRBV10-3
TGTGCCATCAGACCCGGACAGGGTGGGGAGACCCAGTACTTC
CAIRPGQGGETQYF
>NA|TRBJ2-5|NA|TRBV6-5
TGTGCCAGCAGTTACTCGGGTTCTAGCGAGACCCAGTACTTC
CASSYSGSSETQYF
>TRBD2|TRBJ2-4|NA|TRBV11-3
TGTGCCAGCAGCGCGGGACTACCGGGCATTCAGTACTTC
CASSAGLPGIQYF
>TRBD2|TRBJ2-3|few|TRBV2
TGTGCCAGCAGTTCCGAGGGCGGGAGGGCCGCAGATACGCAGTATTTT
CASSSEGGRAADTQYF
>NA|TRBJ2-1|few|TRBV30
TGTGCCTGGAGCCCCCTCGACGGGTCCCATGAGCAGTTCTTC
CAWSPLDGSHEQFF
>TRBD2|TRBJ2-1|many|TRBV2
TGTGCCAGCACCCTAGCGGGAGCGAATGAGCAGTTCTTC
CASTLAGANEQFF
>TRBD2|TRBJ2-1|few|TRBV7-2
TGTGCCAGCAGAGCGGGAGTGGGGAATGAGCAGTTCTTC
CASRAGVGNEQFF
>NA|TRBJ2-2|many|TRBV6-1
TGTGCCAGCAGTGAAATCGGCAACACCGGGGAGCTGTTTTTT
CASSEIGNTGELFF
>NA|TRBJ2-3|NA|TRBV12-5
TGTGCTAGTGGTTTTGGAACCGGAGCGGGCAGAGCTAGCACAGATACGCAGTATTTT
CASGFGTGAGRASTDTQYF
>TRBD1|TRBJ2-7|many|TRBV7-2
TGTGCCAGCAGTAACAGGGGATACTACGAGCAGTACTTC
CASSNRGYYEQYF
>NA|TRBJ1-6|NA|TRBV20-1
TGCTCCACCAGGGGTACGTCGAGCTCCTATAATTCACCCCTCCACTTT
CSTRGTSSSYNSPLHF
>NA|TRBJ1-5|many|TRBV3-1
TGTGCCAGCAGCCTGGACCGGGATCCGATTTGGCCCCAGCATTTT
CASSLDRDPIWPQHF
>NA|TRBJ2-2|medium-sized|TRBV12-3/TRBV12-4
TGTGCCAGCAGTTTAGGTGGCACCGGGGAGCTGTTTTTT
CASSLGGTGELFF
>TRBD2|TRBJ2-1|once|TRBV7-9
TGTGCCAGCAGGCCCAGGGAGCTAGCGGGAGGCAATGAGCAGTTCTTC
CASRPRELAGGNEQFF
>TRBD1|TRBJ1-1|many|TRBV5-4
TGTGCCAGCAGGGTTGGACAGGGAGGCACTGAAGCTTTCTTT
CASRVGQGGTEAFF
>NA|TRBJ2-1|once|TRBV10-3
TGTGCCATCAGTGAGTCAAAGACAGTCCACAATGAGCAGTTCTTC
CAISESKTVHNEQFF
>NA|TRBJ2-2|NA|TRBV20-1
TGCAGTGCTAAGGGACCTACTAGTTTTGGTGGGGCCGGGGAGCTGTTTTTT
CSAKGPTSFGGAGELFF
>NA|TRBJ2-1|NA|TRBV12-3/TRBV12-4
TGTGCCAGCAGTTTCACAGGGGGGGTTCTTGGGAATGAGCAGTTCTTC
CASSFTGGVLGNEQFF
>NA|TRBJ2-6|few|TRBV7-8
TGTGCCAGCAGCTTAATGTTCTCTGGGGCCAACGTCCTGACTTTC
CASSLMFSGANVLTF
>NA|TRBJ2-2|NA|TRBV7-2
TGTGCCAGCAGCCGGCAGGGTCAGAACACCGGGGAGCTGTTTTTT
CASSRQGQNTGELFF